A selection of T cell receptor beta chains follows, all from one sample in a study of blood T cell repertoires in COVID-19. This table comes from immunoSEQ multiplex PCR, and its TCRdb copy is limited to in-frame clones, with some not included. The sample shows around 51,000 clones, 90% of them seen only once. The sample consisted of peripheral blood. The receptors here all came from a man in his 70s with acute or convalescent COVID-19. The CDR3 runs from the conserved cysteine through the conserved F or W. Expanded clones get a size class; other rows say once, few or many, or leave the size out.

TRBJ1-2	15	TRBV18	-	CASSPVGQGVGADTF
TRBJ1-5	14	TRBV6-1	once	CASSELMVVRTQHF
TRBJ1-5	15	TRBV5-6	-	CASSLTGTGHQPQHF
TRBJ1-3	15	TRBV5-8	-	CAEQRDRAPGNTIYF
TRBJ2-5	14	TRBV9	-	CASSVVGRGETQYF
TRBJ1-2	18	TRBV5-1	-	CASSLEAKGRGRYLGYTF
TRBJ2-3	16	TRBV5-4	-	CASSTIAGGPSDTQYF
TRBJ1-4	16	TRBV11-2	-	CASSPSDRGRDEKLFF
TRBJ2-2	18	TRBV12-1	-	CASSFRLAGAACTGELFF
TRBJ2-6	16	TRBV15	-	CATSRDRGSGANVLTF
TRBJ1-3	18	TRBV28	-	CASSLWGTGTGTGNTIYF
TRBJ1-1	16	TRBV5-1	-	CASSQLPTGQNTEAFF
TRBJ1-2	15	TRBV5-1	once	CASSPAGQGNYGYTF
TRBJ1-3	17	TRBV7-9	-	CASGDKWGGSSGNTIYF
TRBJ2-5	19	TRBV3-1/TRBV3-2	-	CASSQDKGAHALDQETQYF
TRBJ1-3	14	TRBV7-2	-	CASSLGGSGNTIYF
TRBJ1-5	16	TRBV5-8	-	CASSVGQLRSNQPQHF
TRBJ2-2	15	TRBV15	-	CATSKRRGNTGELFF
TRBJ1-2	16	TRBV27	-	CASSTIGTDPNYGYTF
TRBJ1-1	15	TRBV3-1/TRBV3-2	-	CASSSRGHPRTEAFF
TRBJ1-2	12	TRBV12-3/TRBV12-4	-	CASSLRGDGYTF
TRBJ1-2	14	TRBV2	few	CASRSPAANYGYTF
TRBJ2-2	16	TRBV21-1	-	CASSKVVEATAGELFF
TRBJ2-1	15	TRBV9	-	CASSVDGGASDEQFF
TRBJ2-3	17	TRBV15	-	CATSRDLAGGMKNTQYF
TRBJ1-2	15	TRBV6-5	few	CASRGLRGLETGYTF
TRBJ1-2	13	TRBV30	-	CAWSQGVIYGYTF
TRBJ2-2	15	TRBV6-5	-	CASSYGRLGTGELFF
TRBJ1-4	13	TRBV30	once	CAWERQGNEKLFF
TRBJ2-7	14	TRBV27	-	CASSSETGRDEQYF
TRBJ1-5	14	TRBV18	once	CASSPSQGNQPQHF
TRBJ1-5	14	TRBV24-1	once	CATSVQGVGQPQHF
TRBJ1-1	13	TRBV2	-	CASRQGGSTEAFF
TRBJ2-7	14	TRBV5-1	-	CASSSGQGAYEQYF
TRBJ1-5	19	TRBV19	-	CASSIRSLQRGPSNQPQHF
TRBJ2-1	17	TRBV11-3	-	CASSLGGWGEIDNEQFF
TRBJ1-5	16	TRBV19	-	CASSRPDSVSNQPQHF
TRBJ2-3	15	TRBV9	-	CASSVVGGITDTQYF
TRBJ2-5	16	TRBV30	-	CAWSVPASGGRETQYF
TRBJ2-1	14	TRBV19	-	CASSIWGGAFEQFF
TRBJ1-1	14	TRBV11-2	-	CASSLAGGVTEAFF
TRBJ2-5	15	TRBV11-1	-	CASSFRAGGYETQYF
TRBJ1-4	9	TRBV2	-	CASSESKIF